The entry below gives a single TCR beta chain sequence along with its context. What it binds is unknown. Sample time point: newly diagnosed, previously untreated cHL patient sample. Negative selection with magnetic separation was used to purify CD4+ T cells from thawed PBMCs. The CDR3 extends over 16 amino acids. Germline assignment: CDR1 SGHRS and CDR2 YFSETQ. Trimming shortened V by 0 bases and J by 2 bases, and 13 bases separated the two germline ends. This sample stems from a study of PD-1 blockade in classical Hodgkin lymphoma. The study, taken as a whole, reports: Whatever underlies the repertoire differences (possibly disease activity or prior therapy) remains undefined.

Profiling relied on immunoSEQ multiplex PCR, and the TCRdb table lists in-frame clones only, not all of them. The table lists 20,000 or so clones, roughly 87% of them singletons. Material for sequencing was CD4+ T cells from blood. This clonotype was obtained from a human donor with classical Hodgkin lymphoma. This chain uses TRBV5-1 with TRBJ2-3, with D uncertain. The CDR3 sequence is CASSLDGALITDTQYF. CDR3 nucleotides: TGCGCCAGCAGCTTGGACGGAGCGCTTATCACAGATACGCAGTATTTT.